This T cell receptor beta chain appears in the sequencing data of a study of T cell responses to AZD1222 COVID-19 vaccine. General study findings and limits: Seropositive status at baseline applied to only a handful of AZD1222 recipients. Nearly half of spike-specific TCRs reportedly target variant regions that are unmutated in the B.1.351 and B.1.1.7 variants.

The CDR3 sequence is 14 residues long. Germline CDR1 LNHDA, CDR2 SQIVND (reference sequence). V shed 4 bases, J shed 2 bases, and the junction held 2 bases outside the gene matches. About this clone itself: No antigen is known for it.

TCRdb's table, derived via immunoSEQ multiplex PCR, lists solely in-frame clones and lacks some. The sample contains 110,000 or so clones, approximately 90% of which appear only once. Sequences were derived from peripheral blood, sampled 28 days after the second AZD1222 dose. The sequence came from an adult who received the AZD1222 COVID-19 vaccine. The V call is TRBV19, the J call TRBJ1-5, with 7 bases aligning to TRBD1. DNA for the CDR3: TGTGCCAGTAGTACTACAGGGGGCAATCAGCCCCAGCATTTT. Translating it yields CASSTTGGNQPQHF.